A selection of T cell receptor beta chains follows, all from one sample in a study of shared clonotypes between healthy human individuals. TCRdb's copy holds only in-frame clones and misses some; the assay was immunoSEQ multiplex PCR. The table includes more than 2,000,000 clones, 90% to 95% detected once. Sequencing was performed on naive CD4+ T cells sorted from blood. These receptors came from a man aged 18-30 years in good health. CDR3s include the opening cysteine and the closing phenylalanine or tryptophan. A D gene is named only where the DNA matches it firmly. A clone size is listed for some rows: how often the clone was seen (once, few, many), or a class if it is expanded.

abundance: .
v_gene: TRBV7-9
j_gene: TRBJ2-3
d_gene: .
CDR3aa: CASSTVGGTTDTQYF
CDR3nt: TGTGCCAGCAGCACCGTCGGAGGGACCACAGATACGCAGTATTTT

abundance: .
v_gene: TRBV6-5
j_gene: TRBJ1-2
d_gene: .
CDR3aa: CASSQGVNYGYTF
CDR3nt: TGTGCCAGCAGCCAGGGAGTAAACTATGGCTACACCTTC

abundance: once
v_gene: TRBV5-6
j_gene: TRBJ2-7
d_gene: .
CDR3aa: CASSLSTGPQPYEQYF
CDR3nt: TGTGCCAGCAGCCTCTCTACCGGGCCGCAACCCTACGAGCAGTACTTC

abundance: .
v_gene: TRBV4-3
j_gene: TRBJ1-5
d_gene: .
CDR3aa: CASSQEVYQPQHF
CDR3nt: TGCGCCAGCAGCCAAGAAGTATATCAGCCCCAGCATTTT

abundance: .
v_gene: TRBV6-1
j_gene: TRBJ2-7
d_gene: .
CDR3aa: CASDRDGTPIREQYF
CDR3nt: TGTGCCAGCGACAGAGACGGGACACCCATTAGAGAGCAGTACTTC

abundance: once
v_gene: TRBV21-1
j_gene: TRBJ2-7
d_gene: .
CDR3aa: CASSLRTGLYEQYF
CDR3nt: TGTGCCAGCAGCCTCAGGACGGGCCTCTACGAGCAGTACTTC

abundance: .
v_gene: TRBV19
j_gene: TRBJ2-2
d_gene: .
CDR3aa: CASSMVVSLGDTGELFF
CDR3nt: TGTGCCAGTAGTATGGTGGTGTCCCTCGGTGACACCGGGGAGCTGTTTTTT

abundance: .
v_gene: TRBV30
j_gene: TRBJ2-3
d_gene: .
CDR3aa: CAWSVGRGGTDTQYF
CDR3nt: TGTGCCTGGAGTGTGGGCAGGGGAGGCACAGATACGCAGTATTTT

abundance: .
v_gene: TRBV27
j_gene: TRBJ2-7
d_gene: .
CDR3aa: CASSLVSGSYEQYF
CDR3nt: TGTGCCAGCAGTTTAGTTTCGGGGTCCTACGAGCAGTACTTC

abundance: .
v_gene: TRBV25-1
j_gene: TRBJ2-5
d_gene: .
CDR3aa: CASSGLAVGETQYF
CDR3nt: TGTGCCAGCAGCGGTTTAGCGGTGGGGGAGACCCAGTACTTC

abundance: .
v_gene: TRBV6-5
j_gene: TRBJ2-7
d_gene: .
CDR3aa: CASSQLGGRINEQYF
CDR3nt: TGTGCCAGCAGCCAACTGGGGGGGCGCATCAACGAGCAGTACTTC

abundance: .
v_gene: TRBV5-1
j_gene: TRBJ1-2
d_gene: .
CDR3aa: CASSLSGAGYGYTF
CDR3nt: TGCGCCAGCAGCTTGTCCGGGGCCGGCTATGGCTACACCTTC

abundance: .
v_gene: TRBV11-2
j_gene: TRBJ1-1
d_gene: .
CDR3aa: CASSLYTQTGNTEAFF
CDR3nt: TGTGCCAGCAGCTTATATACCCAGACTGGGAACACTGAAGCTTTCTTT

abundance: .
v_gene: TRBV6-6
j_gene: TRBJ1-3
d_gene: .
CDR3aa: CATSRDGHSGNTIYF
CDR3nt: TGTGCTACATCCCGGGACGGACACTCTGGAAACACCATATATTTT

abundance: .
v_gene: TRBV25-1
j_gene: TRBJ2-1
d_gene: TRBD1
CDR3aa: CASSSLQGANEQFF
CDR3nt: TGTGCCAGCAGTTCGCTCCAGGGGGCAAATGAGCAGTTCTTC

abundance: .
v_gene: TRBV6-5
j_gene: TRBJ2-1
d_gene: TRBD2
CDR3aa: CASSYRTSGYNEQFF
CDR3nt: TGTGCCAGCAGTTACCGGACTAGCGGGTACAATGAGCAGTTCTTC

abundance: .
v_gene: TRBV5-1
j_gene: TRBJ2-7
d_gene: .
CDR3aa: CASSLERASVSYEQYF
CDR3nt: TGCGCCAGCAGCTTGGAACGGGCTAGCGTCTCCTACGAGCAGTACTTC

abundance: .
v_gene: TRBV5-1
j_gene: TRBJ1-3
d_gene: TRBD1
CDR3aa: CASSTGQDLSGNTIYF
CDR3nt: TGCGCCAGCAGCACTGGACAGGACCTCTCTGGAAACACCATATATTTT

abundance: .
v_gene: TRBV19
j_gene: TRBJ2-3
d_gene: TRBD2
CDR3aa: CASSTGTSYTDTQYF
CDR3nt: TGTGCCAGTAGTACAGGGACTAGTTACACAGATACGCAGTATTTT

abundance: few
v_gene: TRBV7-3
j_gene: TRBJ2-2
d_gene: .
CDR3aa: CASTTSPTGTGELFF
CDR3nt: TGTGCCAGCACCACAAGTCCTACGGGCACCGGGGAGCTGTTTTTT

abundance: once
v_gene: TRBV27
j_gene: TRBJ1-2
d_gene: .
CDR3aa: CASSFRVGNGYTF
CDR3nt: TGTGCCAGCAGTTTCAGGGTGGGGAATGGCTACACCTTC

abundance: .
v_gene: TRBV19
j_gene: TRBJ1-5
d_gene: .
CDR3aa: CASRWLGARGDQPQHF
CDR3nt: TGTGCCAGTAGATGGTTGGGGGCAAGAGGAGATCAGCCCCAGCATTTT

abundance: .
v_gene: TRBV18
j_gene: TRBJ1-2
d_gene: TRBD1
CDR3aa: CASSPNKDRAYGYTF
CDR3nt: TGTGCCAGCTCACCCAATAAAGACAGGGCCTATGGCTACACCTTC

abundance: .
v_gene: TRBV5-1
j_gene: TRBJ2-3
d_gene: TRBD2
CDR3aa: CASRGGRTVTDTQYF
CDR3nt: TGCGCCAGCAGAGGCGGGAGGACGGTCACAGATACGCAGTATTTT

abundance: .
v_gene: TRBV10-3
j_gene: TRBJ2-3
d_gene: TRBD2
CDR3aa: CAISELELAGGPEADTQYF
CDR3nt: TGTGCCATCAGTGAGCTTGAACTAGCGGGAGGGCCTGAGGCAGATACGCAGTATTTT

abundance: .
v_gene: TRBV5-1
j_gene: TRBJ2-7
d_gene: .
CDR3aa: CASSTGGSYEQYF
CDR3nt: TGCGCCAGCAGCACCGGGGGTTCCTACGAGCAGTACTTC

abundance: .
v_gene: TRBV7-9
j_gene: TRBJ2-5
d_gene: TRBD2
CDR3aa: CASSLTQGGSFQETQYF
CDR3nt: TGTGCCAGCAGCTTAACTCAGGGCGGGAGCTTCCAAGAGACCCAGTACTTC

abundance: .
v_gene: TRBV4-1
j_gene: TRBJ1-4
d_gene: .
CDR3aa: CASSQEPGAALTSEKLFF
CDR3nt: TGCGCCAGCAGCCAAGAGCCCGGGGCGGCCCTGACTAGTGAAAAACTGTTTTTT

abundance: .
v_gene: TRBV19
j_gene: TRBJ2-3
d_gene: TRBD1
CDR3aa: CASTPTGESDTQYF
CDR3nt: TGTGCCAGTACCCCGACAGGGGAATCAGATACGCAGTATTTT

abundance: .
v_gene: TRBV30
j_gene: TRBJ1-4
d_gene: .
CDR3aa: CAWSTQNNEKLFF
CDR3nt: TGTGCCTGGAGTACACAGAATAATGAAAAACTGTTTTTT

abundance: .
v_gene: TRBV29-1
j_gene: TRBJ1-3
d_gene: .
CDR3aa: CSVEEVRGTGNTIYF
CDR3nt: TGCAGCGTTGAAGAGGTGCGGGGGACGGGAAACACCATATATTTT

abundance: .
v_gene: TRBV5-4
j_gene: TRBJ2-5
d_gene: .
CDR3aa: CASSATRQTQETQYF
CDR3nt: TGTGCCAGCAGCGCCACCCGCCAGACTCAAGAGACCCAGTACTTC

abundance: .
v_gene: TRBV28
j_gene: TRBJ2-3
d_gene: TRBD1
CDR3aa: CASSKQGPDTQYF
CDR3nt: TGTGCCAGCAGTAAACAGGGGCCAGATACGCAGTATTTT

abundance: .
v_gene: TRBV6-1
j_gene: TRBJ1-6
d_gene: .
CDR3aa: CASSEGWHSSYNSPLHF
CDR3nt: TGTGCCAGCAGTGAAGGGTGGCACAGCTCCTATAATTCACCCCTCCACTTT

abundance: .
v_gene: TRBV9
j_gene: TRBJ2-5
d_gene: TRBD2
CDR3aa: CASSETSAGETQYF
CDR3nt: TGTGCCAGCAGCGAGACTAGCGCCGGGGAGACCCAGTACTTC

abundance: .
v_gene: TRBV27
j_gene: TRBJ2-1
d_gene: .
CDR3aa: CASSSGLLGNEQFF
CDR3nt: TGTGCCAGCAGTTCGGGACTCCTCGGCAATGAGCAGTTCTTC

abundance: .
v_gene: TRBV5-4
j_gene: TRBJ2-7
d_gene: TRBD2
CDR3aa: CASSFAGGRPLLTYEQYF
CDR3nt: TGTGCCAGCAGCTTTGCTGGCGGGAGGCCGCTTTTAACCTACGAGCAGTACTTC

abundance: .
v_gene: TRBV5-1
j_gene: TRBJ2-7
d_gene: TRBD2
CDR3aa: CASSGPGTSVYEQYF
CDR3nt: TGCGCCAGCAGCGGACCCGGGACTAGCGTTTACGAGCAGTACTTC

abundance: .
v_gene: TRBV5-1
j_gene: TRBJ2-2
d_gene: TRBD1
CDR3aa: CASSLGQGYTGELFF
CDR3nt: TGCGCCAGCAGCCTCGGACAGGGTTACACCGGGGAGCTGTTTTTT

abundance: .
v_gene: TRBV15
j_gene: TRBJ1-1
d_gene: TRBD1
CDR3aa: CANTTGKWNTEAFF
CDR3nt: TGTGCCAATACGACAGGGAAGTGGAACACTGAAGCTTTCTTT

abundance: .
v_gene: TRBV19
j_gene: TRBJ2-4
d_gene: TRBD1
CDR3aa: CASSKDRLAKNIQYF
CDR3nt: TGTGCCAGTAGTAAGGACAGGCTAGCCAAAAACATTCAGTACTTC

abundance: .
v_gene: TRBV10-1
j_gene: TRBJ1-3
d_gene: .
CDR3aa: CASSRDGGNTIYF
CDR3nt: TGCGCCAGCAGCCGGGACGGAGGAAACACCATATATTTT

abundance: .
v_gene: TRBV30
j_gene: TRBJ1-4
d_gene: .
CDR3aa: CACGGGLINEKLFF
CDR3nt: TGTGCCTGTGGGGGGGGACTGATAAATGAAAAACTGTTTTTT

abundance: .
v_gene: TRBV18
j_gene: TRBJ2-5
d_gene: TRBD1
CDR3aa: CASSPGTGDQETQYF
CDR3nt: TGTGCCAGCTCACCGGGGACAGGGGATCAAGAGACCCAGTACTTC